The 25 T cell receptor beta chains presented below share a single source sample, sequenced in a study of OX40 agonist ivuxolimab in advanced cancers. This table comes from immunoSEQ multiplex PCR, and its TCRdb copy is limited to in-frame clones, with some not included. The sample records 80,000 to 95,000 clones, roughly 93% being singletons. This specimen consisted of CD4+ or CD8+ T cells sorted from blood, obtained in a trial of the OX40 agonist ivuxolimab. The origin of the receptors is an adult with an advanced solid tumor such as melanoma, head and neck, liver or kidney cancer.

This chain uses TRBV29-1 with TRBJ1-4; 8 bases map to TRBD1. The CDR3 has 12 residues. Germline V CDR1 and CDR2: SQVTM, ANQGSEA. The junction had 4 bases not matched to a gene; V was cut back by 7 bases and J by 6 bases. The CDR3, as DNA: TGCAGCGGCCAGGGGGCTGATGAAAAACTGTTTTTT. This gives the protein CSGQGADEKLFF. Together with reference TRBV29-1 and TRBJ1-4, the CDR3 gives the full variable domain: SAVISQKPSRDICQRGTSLTIQCQVDSQVTMMFWYRQQPGQSLTLIATANQGSEATYESGFVIDKFPISRPNLTFSTLTVSNMSPEDSSIYLCSGQGADEKLFFGSGTQLSVL.

The J gene is TRBJ2-5, the V gene TRBV27; no clear D gene. The CDR3 is made up of 14 amino acids. Trimming took 3 bases from V and 0 from J, leaving 8 bases between them. Germline V CDR1 and CDR2: MNHEY, SMNVEV (reference sequence). Written as DNA, the CDR3 is TGTGCCAGCAGTTTTATGGGTTACCAAGAGACCCAGTACTTC. Amino acid sequence: CASSFMGYQETQYF.

The chain employs TRBV18 and TRBJ1-1; D is uncertain. Germline V CDR1 and CDR2: KGHSH, LQKENI. This CDR3 spans 15 amino acids. Trimming removed 1 base at V and 1 base at J, with 10 bases between. CDR3 residues: CASSPQNGRNTEAFF. Here the CDR3 DNA reads TGTGCCAGCTCACCACAAAATGGTAGGAACACTGAAGCTTTCTTT.

The CDR3 DNA reads as TGCGCCAGCAGCGATAGCGGGGGGGCGATCGATGAGCAGTTCTTC. It yields the protein CASSDSGGAIDEQFF. The gene calls are TRBV5-1 and TRBJ2-1; 11 bases align to TRBD2. The germline gives CDR1 SGHRS, CDR2 YFSETQ. With 4 bases clipped from V and 8 bases from J, the junction kept 8 bases outside the gene matches. The CDR3 consists of 15 residues. The full variable domain, completed using reference TRBV5-1 and TRBJ2-1, is KAGVTQTPRYLIKTRGQQVTLSCSPISGHRSVSWYQQTPGQGLQFLFEYFSETQRNKGNFPGRFSGRQFSNSRSEMNVSTLELGDSALYLCASSDSGGAIDEQFFGPGTRLTVL.

This clone was detected only a few times. The chain carries TRBV2 and TRBJ1-5; D gene uncertain. The CDR3 is 13 amino acids. Germline-derived CDR1 and CDR2 are SNHLY and FYNNEI. V lost 4 bases and J lost 6, with 10 bases in between. The CDR3 sequence is CASSANHLQPQHF. CDR3 sequence (DNA): TGTGCCAGCAGTGCCAACCACCTTCAGCCCCAGCATTTT. The whole variable domain, filled in from reference TRBV2 and TRBJ1-5, reads EPEVTQTPSHQVTQMGQEVILRCVPISNHLYFYWYRQILGQKVEFLVSFYNNEISEKSEIFDDQFSVERPDGSNFTLKIRSTKLEDSAMYFCASSANHLQPQHFGDGTRLSIL.

The chain is built from TRBV28 and TRBJ2-7, with 9 bases aligning to TRBD2. With V trimmed by 2 bases and J by 7 bases, 9 bases remained unmatched. The CDR3 consists of 15 residues. Germline V gene lookup returns CDR1 MDHEN and CDR2 SYDVKM. This CDR3 is CASSLEAGGPREQYF. CDR3 DNA sequence: TGTGCCAGCAGTTTAGAGGCGGGAGGGCCGAGGGAGCAGTACTTC.

J is TRBJ2-3 and V is TRBV6-5, with 8 bases that match TRBD2. This CDR3 has 15 residues. J lost 2 bases, V lost 6 bases, and 7 bases had no gene match. Germline-derived CDR1 and CDR2 are MNHEY and SVGAGI. The CDR3 DNA sequence: TGTGCCAGCAGGACCACTAGCGGTTCCACAGATACGCAGTATTTT. It encodes CASRTTSGSTDTQYF.

This sequence joins TRBV2 and TRBJ1-5, with a tentative D call TRBD1 (5 bases). Per germline, CDR1 SNHLY and CDR2 FYNNEI. The V end was cut by 6 bases, the J end by 7 bases, with 16 bases between. The CDR3 runs 14 residues. The CDR3 protein is CASSKTRAGQPQHF. The CDR3 nucleotides are TGTGCCAGCAGCAAGACCAGGGCAGGGCAGCCCCAGCATTTT.

This clone is a singleton in its sample. J is TRBJ1-1 and V is TRBV6-1; the match to TRBD1 covers 7 bases. The CDR3 consists of 14 residues. Germline V lookup: CDR1 MNHNS, CDR2 SASEGT. Losses at the gene ends were 6 bases for V and 3 bases for J; bases not matched to a gene: 7. The DNA for the CDR3 is TGTGCCAGCAGCTACAGGGGAGGGGACACTGAAGCTTTCTTT. Translated: CASSYRGGDTEAFF.

The rearrangement joins TRBV6-5 to TRBJ2-7; D may match TRBD1 or TRBD2 (5 bases each). Germline CDR1 MNHEY, CDR2 SVGAGI. CDR3 size: 14 residues. Deletions cut 5 bases from V and 6 bases from J, with 17 bases between. The CDR3 region has the DNA TGTGCCAGCAGTCCCCGGGACGAAGGAACCGAGCAGTACTTC. Translated: CASSPRDEGTEQYF.

The genes are TRBV7-3 and TRBJ2-7, with 8 bases that match TRBD1. CDR1 is SGHTA and CDR2 is FQGTGA in the germline V gene. The CDR3 contains 14 residues. Trimming at V came to 6 bases and at J to 2 bases, leaving 6 bases not matched to a gene. CDR3 DNA sequence: TGTGCCAGCAGTTTCGACAGGGGACCCTACGAGCAGTACTTC. It specifies CASSFDRGPYEQYF.

V gene TRBV6-5 combines with J gene TRBJ2-2, with D unresolved. The ends were cut back, 2 bases at V and 4 bases at J, with 11 bases in the middle. Germline V CDR1 and CDR2: MNHEY, SVGAGI. The length of the CDR3 is 15 residues. This chain's CDR3 is CASSYRAEATGELFF. In nucleotides, the CDR3 is TGTGCCAGCAGTTACCGTGCTGAGGCCACCGGGGAGCTGTTTTTT.

The chain employs TRBV5-1 and TRBJ2-7; no reliable D call. This CDR3 is built from 11 residues. Germline CDR1 SGHRS, CDR2 YFSETQ. Trimming left V 3 bases short and J 2 bases short, with 3 bases between. The CDR3 spells CASSSTYEQYF. The CDR3 coding sequence is TGCGCCAGCAGCTCAACCTACGAGCAGTACTTC.

The chain uses TRBV10-2 and TRBJ1-6; TRBD1 might be the D (5 bases). The V gene's germline CDR1 is WSHSY and CDR2 SAAADI. Trimming left V 6 bases short and J 7 bases short, with 10 bases between. The CDR3 has 13 amino acids. This CDR3 is CASSPTVNSPLHF. The CDR3 DNA reads TGCGCCAGCAGCCCGACAGTAAATTCACCCCTCCACTTT.

The V gene is TRBV7-2, the J gene TRBJ2-7; TRBD2 matches 9 bases. The CDR3 length is 14 residues. Germline V lookup: CDR1 SGHTA, CDR2 FQGNSA. V shed 4 bases, J shed 3 bases, and the junction held 4 bases outside the gene matches. This CDR3 reads CASSYTSGFYEQYF. The CDR3 coding sequence is TGTGCCAGCAGCTACACTAGCGGGTTCTACGAGCAGTACTTC.

The CDR3 nucleotides are TGTGCCAGCAGCCAAGATTGGGGCCGGGGCGAAGCTTTCTTT. Translation: CASSQDWGRGEAFF. The rearrangement links TRBV4-2 to TRBJ1-1; possible D gene TRBD1, 5 bases. The CDR3 length is 14 residues. Per germline, CDR1 LGHNA and CDR2 YNFKEQ. Trimming took 0 bases from V and 8 from J, leaving 13 bases between them.

Worth noting for this clone: The junction shows a germline mismatch at one end, possibly a read error. The V and J genes are TRBV30 and TRBJ2-1; 8 bases are a match to TRBD2. Per the germline V gene, CDR1 is GTSNPN and CDR2 is SVGIG (reference sequence). The CDR3 is 15 residues long. The CDR3 sequence: CAGRAGRVSYNEQFF. The CDR3 DNA sequence: TGTGCCGGGAGGGCCGGGAGGGTATCCTACAATGAGCAGTTCTTC.

This chain connects TRBV4-1 to TRBJ2-5; 7 nucleotides line up with TRBD2. The CDR3 has 16 amino acids. The J segment lost 5 bases and the V segment lost 0 bases, leaving 9 bases of the junction unmatched. Germline V lookup: CDR1 MGHRA, CDR2 YSYEKL. The CDR3 protein is CASSQDTSAGGETQYF. For the CDR3, the DNA is TGCGCCAGCAGCCAAGATACTAGCGCGGGTGGGGAGACCCAGTACTTC.

The rearrangement links TRBV7-2 to TRBJ2-1, with TRBD2 identical over 13 bases. CDR1 and CDR2 (germline): SGHTA, FQGNSA. Trimming took 7 bases from V and 7 from J; bases not matched to a gene: 13. CDR3 size: 17 residues. CDR3 sequence reads: CASTPSPGTSGTNEQFF. CDR3 nucleotide sequence: TGTGCCAGCACCCCCTCCCCTGGGACTAGCGGGACGAATGAGCAGTTCTTC.

A single count supports this clone. The rearrangement uses TRBV7-9 and TRBJ1-2; no clear D gene. The CDR3 contains 13 residues. The V end was cut by 7 bases, the J end by 0 bases, with 9 bases between. Per germline, CDR1 SEHNR and CDR2 FQNEAQ (reference sequence). The CDR3 sequence: CASTSWANYGYTF. The CDR3 region has the DNA TGTGCCAGCACGAGCTGGGCTAACTATGGCTACACCTTC.

The CDR3 DNA follows: TGTGCCAGCAGTTCTTCCGGGACAGGGAATCAGCCCCAGCATTTT. Its translation is CASSSSGTGNQPQHF. The chain couples TRBV6-5 to TRBJ1-5; 9 nucleotides match TRBD1. V was clipped by 4 bases and J by 4 bases; unmatched bases: 5. This CDR3 spans 15 amino acids. Germline V CDR1 and CDR2: MNHEY, SVGAGI.

This chain links TRBV21-1 with TRBJ2-4; the table's D call, TRBD2, has no DNA check behind it. TRBV21-1 is deemed a pseudogene. The CDR3 loop spans 19 amino acids. The CDR3 region is CASSKGRTSRILAKNIQYF. The CDR3 coding sequence is TGTGCCAGCAGCAAAGGACGGACTAGCAGAATTCTAGCCAAAAACATTCAGTACTTC.

This chain links TRBV6-5 with TRBJ2-7; D is unclear. The germline V gene encodes CDR1 MNHEY and CDR2 SVGAGI. The CDR3 is 14 residues long. With 6 bases removed from V and 6 bases from J, the gap between germline ends came to 18 bases. The CDR3 loop is CASSPTAAVTEQYF. CDR3 nucleotide sequence: TGTGCCAGCAGCCCCACCGCGGCGGTCACCGAGCAGTACTTC.

The chain couples TRBV5-1 to TRBJ1-3; D gene uncertain. Trimming cost V 1 base and J 3 bases, with 14 bases left between them. CDR1 is SGHRS and CDR2 is YFSETQ in the germline V gene. This CDR3 contains 16 residues. The CDR3 DNA is TGCGCCAGCAGCTTGTTCGCGGGCGCCGGTGGAAACACCATATATTTT. As protein: CASSLFAGAGGNTIYF. The whole variable domain, filled in from reference TRBV5-1 and TRBJ1-3, reads KAGVTQTPRYLIKTRGQQVTLSCSPISGHRSVSWYQQTPGQGLQFLFEYFSETQRNKGNFPGRFSGRQFSNSRSEMNVSTLELGDSALYLCASSLFAGAGGNTIYFGEGSWLTVV.

The V call is TRBV11-1, the J call TRBJ2-3, with TRBD2 identical over 7 bases. The CDR3 extends over 13 amino acids. The V and J ends lost 5 bases and 5 bases, in that order; junction bases with no gene match: 4. Germline-derived CDR1 and CDR2 are SGHAT and FQDESV (reference sequence). CDR3: CASSRTREDTQYF. The CDR3 DNA reads as TGTGCCAGCAGCCGGACTAGGGAAGATACGCAGTATTTT. Looking up the rest from reference TRBV11-1 and TRBJ2-3 gives the full variable domain: EAEVAQSPRYKITEKSQAVAFWCDPISGHATLYWYRQILGQGPELLVQFQDESVVDDSQLPKDRFSAERLKGVDSTLKIQPAELGDSAMYLCASSRTREDTQYFGPGTRLTVL.